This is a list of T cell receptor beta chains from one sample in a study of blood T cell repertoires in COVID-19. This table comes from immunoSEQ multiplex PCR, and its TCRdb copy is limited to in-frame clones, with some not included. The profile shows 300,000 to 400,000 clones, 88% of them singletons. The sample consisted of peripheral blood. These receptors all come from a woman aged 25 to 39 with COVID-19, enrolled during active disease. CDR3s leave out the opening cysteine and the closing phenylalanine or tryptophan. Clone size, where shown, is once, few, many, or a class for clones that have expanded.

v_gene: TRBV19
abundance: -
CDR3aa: ASRVSTGELF

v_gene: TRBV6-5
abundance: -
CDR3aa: ASSPRWSNQPQH

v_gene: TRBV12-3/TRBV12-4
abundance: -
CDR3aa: ASSPFGNTIY

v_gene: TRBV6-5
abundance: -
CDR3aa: ASSRLASNTGELF

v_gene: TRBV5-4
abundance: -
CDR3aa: ASSNVEGGYNSPLH

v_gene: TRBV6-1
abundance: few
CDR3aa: ASSDVGRSQGTEAF

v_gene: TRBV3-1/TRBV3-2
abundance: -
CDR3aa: ASSPRGPRVEKLF

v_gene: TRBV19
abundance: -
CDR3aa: ASSWRGQNSNQPQH

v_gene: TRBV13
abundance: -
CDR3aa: ASSPIRQGSSNIQY

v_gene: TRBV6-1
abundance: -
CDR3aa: ASSETKGLLETQY

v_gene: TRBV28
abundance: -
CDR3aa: ASTPGGISGELF

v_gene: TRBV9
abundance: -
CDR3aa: ASSPPGGSETQY

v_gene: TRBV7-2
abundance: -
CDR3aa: ASSFQGAHSPLH

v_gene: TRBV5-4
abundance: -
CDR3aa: ASSRTLQGGDEQF

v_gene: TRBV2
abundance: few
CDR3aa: ASSDRGPYGYT

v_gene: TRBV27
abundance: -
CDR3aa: ASSLTASTYNEQF

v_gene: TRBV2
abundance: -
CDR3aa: ASTGGRGSEPQH

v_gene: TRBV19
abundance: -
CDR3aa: ASSIGGPQY

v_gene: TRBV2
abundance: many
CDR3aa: ASSEGQDTGGTEAF

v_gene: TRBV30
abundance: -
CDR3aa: AWNSGGNQPQH

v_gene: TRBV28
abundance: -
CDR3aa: ASSLWGRAQDTQY

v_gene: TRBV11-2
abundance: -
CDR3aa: ASSYYPGGRNSPLH

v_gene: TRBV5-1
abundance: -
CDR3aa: ASSSTLPAGGGRY

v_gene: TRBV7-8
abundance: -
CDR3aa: ASSLGSVEQF

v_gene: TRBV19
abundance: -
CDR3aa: ASRRSGGGTEAF

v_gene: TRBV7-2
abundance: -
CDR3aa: ASRGGGGRMGAGANVLT

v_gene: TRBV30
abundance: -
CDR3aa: AWSLGYNEQF

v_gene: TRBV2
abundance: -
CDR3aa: ASSTQGTNTEAF

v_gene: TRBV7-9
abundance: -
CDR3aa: ASSLSAGNKRETQY